Below are 29 T cell receptor beta chains sequenced from a single sample in a study of beta chain features in type 1 diabetes. Sequencing targeted expressed TCRB transcripts, as all isolated RNA had been reverse transcribed. Clones were sequenced by immunoSEQ multiplex PCR, and TCRdb holds only the in-frame ones, with some missing. This table has roughly 230,000 clones, over 9.5% appearing once. Sequencing was done on a sample of naive CD4+ T cells from blood. Receptors were obtained from a woman between 18 and 30 years old in good health.

This clone was seen a few times. The chain employs TRBV27 and TRBJ2-3; possibly TRBD1 for D (6 bases). The CDR3 is made up of 15 amino acids. Germline assignment: CDR1 MNHEY and CDR2 SMNVEV (reference sequence). Trimming left V 8 bases short and J 3 bases short, with 18 bases between. The CDR3 coding sequence is TGTGCCAGCGGCTGGGGCCCCAGGGGAACAGATACGCAGTATTTT. Protein product: CASGWGPRGTDTQYF.

This clone was detected a few times. The chain links TRBV18 to TRBJ1-1; D is possibly TRBD1 (5 bases). Trimming shortened V by 4 bases and J by 4 bases, and 13 bases separated the two germline ends. CDR1 and CDR2 (germline): KGHSH, LQKENI. This CDR3 spans 14 amino acids. CDR3 nucleotides: TGTGCCAGCTCACGGTCCGCGGGGCTCACTGAAGCTTTCTTT. Protein product: CASSRSAGLTEAFF.

This clone has more than one count but fewer than ten. V usage is TRBV4-1 and J usage is TRBJ2-3, with TRBD1 matching 7 bases. The trim removed 0 bases at V and 4 bases at J, leaving 16 bases unmatched. The CDR3 contains 19 residues. CDR1 and CDR2 (germline): MGHRA, YSYEKL. The CDR3 is CASSQETQKGAANPDTQYF. The CDR3 DNA reads as TGCGCCAGCAGCCAAGAAACCCAAAAGGGGGCCGCGAACCCAGATACGCAGTATTTT.

The rearrangement links TRBV4-2 to TRBJ1-1, with D tentatively TRBD1 (6 bases). Germline loops: CDR1 LGHNA, CDR2 YNFKEQ. The V and J ends lost 1 base and 1 base respectively, with 10 bases between them. The CDR3 is 15 amino acids. The CDR3 region has the DNA TGTGCCAGCAGCCAAGGAGGCAGGGGGAACACTGAAGCTTTCTTT. It codes for CASSQGGRGNTEAFF.

This clone showed up just a few times. V and J are TRBV6-6 and TRBJ1-2, with D uncertain. Per the germline V gene, CDR1 is MNHNY and CDR2 is SVGAGI (reference sequence). Trimming shortened V by 8 bases and J by 2 bases, and 9 bases separated the two germline ends. CDR3 size: 12 residues. The CDR3 reads CASFGENYGYTF. In DNA form, the CDR3 reads TGTGCCAGCTTTGGGGAGAACTATGGCTACACCTTC.

This clone was counted between two and nine times. J is TRBJ2-1 and V is TRBV5-1, with D perhaps TRBD2 (6 bases). The germline CDR1 and CDR2 sequences are SGHRS and YFSETQ. Trimming took off 4 bases at V and 0 bases at J, with 11 bases between the two ends. This CDR3 is 15 amino acids long. As DNA, the CDR3 is TGCGCCAGCAGCGGGGGACTGACCTCCTACAATGAGCAGTTCTTC. It specifies CASSGGLTSYNEQFF.

This clone showed up just a few times. V is TRBV5-1 and J is TRBJ1-2; the match to TRBD1 covers 7 bases. The germline CDR1 and CDR2 sequences are SGHRS and YFSETQ. This CDR3 has 14 residues. Trimming cost V 5 bases and J 3 bases; bases outside gene matches: 7. The CDR3 DNA reads TGCGCCAGCAGGGCCTCTACAGGGGACTATGGCTACACCTTC. It yields the protein CASRASTGDYGYTF.

The CDR3: CASWDRVILSQFF. In nucleotides, the CDR3 is TGTGCCAGCTGGGACAGGGTTATCCTCTCGCAGTTCTTC. V is TRBV6-1 and J is TRBJ2-1; 9 bases fit TRBD1. The V segment lost 8 bases and the J segment 12 bases; nucleotides outside the gene matches: 11. CDR3 length equals 13 residues. The germline V gene encodes CDR1 MNHNS and CDR2 SASEGT.

The chain has TRBV29-1 and TRBJ2-5, with 9 bases matching TRBD2. CDR3 size: 13 residues. V dropped 7 bases and J dropped 7; count of bases not matched to a gene: 10. CDR1 is SQVTM and CDR2 is ANQGSEA in the germline V gene. The CDR3 sequence is CSEISGSYGTQYF. The CDR3 DNA reads as TGCAGCGAAATTAGCGGGAGTTACGGGACCCAGTACTTC.

This clone was detected ten times or more. The chain is built from TRBV30 and TRBJ2-2; no definite D call. V lost 4 bases and J lost 5, with 5 bases in between. This CDR3 comprises 11 residues. Germline values: CDR1 GTSNPN, CDR2 SVGIG (reference sequence). Written as DNA, the CDR3 is TGTGCCTGGACCCTAACCGGGGAGCTGTTTTTT. Its protein product is CAWTLTGELFF.

The chain has TRBV7-9 and TRBJ1-1; 7 bases map to TRBD1. This CDR3 contains 14 residues. Germline V gene data show CDR1 as SEHNR and CDR2 as FQNEAQ (reference sequence). The trim removed 5 bases at V and 1 base at J, leaving 4 bases unmatched. The CDR3 region has the DNA TGTGCCAGCAGCCGCGGACAGGAGAACACTGAAGCTTTCTTT. Amino acid sequence: CASSRGQENTEAFF.

This clone occurred a few times. The chain is built from TRBV12-5 and TRBJ2-7; TRBD1 might be the D (6 bases). Germline CDR1 and CDR2: LGHNT and FRNRAP. V was trimmed by 7 bases and J by 0 bases, leaving 13 bases between them. This CDR3 is built from 14 residues. The CDR3: CASARTQGSYEQYF. CDR3 sequence (DNA): TGTGCTAGTGCCCGAACACAGGGCTCCTACGAGCAGTACTTC.

This clone was found a few times. The V call is TRBV11-2, the J call TRBJ2-7; TRBD2 agrees at 10 bases. CDR1 and CDR2 from the germline V gene are SGHAT and FQNNGV. There are 15 residues in the CDR3. V was clipped by 5 bases and J by 6 bases; unmatched bases: 10. The CDR3, as DNA: TGTGCCAGCAGCCCCCGAGTAGCGGGAGGTAGCGAGCAGTACTTC. Protein: CASSPRVAGGSEQYF.

This clone was counted only a few times. V is TRBV20-1 and J is TRBJ2-7; D is possibly TRBD1 (6 bases). Germline-derived CDR1 and CDR2 are DFQATT and SNEGSKA (reference sequence). This CDR3 has 11 amino acids. The ends were cut back, 6 bases at V and 7 bases at J, with 13 bases in the middle. CDR3 DNA sequence: TGCAGTGCCTCGGACAGCCAGGAGCAGTACTTC. It translates to CSASDSQEQYF.

The chain joins TRBV6-1 to TRBJ1-1, with D maybe TRBD1 (5 bases). CDR3 size: 15 residues. V dropped 3 bases and J dropped 2 bases, with 13 bases sitting between them. Per germline, CDR1 MNHNS and CDR2 SASEGT. CDR3 in amino acids: CASSDGGWPNTEAFF. The CDR3 DNA reads as TGTGCCAGCAGTGATGGGGGGTGGCCCAACACTGAAGCTTTCTTT.

V and J are TRBV30 and TRBJ1-1; D is uncertain. The V end lost 8 bases, the J end lost 0 bases, and 16 bases lay between the germline ends. The CDR3 extends over 14 amino acids. Germline values: CDR1 GTSNPN, CDR2 SVGIG (reference sequence). The CDR3, as DNA: TGTGCCCGCTCGGCCGGCGGCTTGAACACTGAAGCTTTCTTT. This encodes CARSAGGLNTEAFF.

The rearrangement joins TRBV9 to TRBJ2-7; 7 positions agree with TRBD2. Germline-derived CDR1 and CDR2 are SGDLS and YYNGEE. After removal of 0 bases from V and 4 bases from J, the junction contained 4 bases not matched to a gene. There are 14 residues in the CDR3. CDR3 amino acids: CASSVDGGGYEQYF. DNA of the CDR3: TGTGCCAGCAGCGTAGATGGGGGGGGGTACGAGCAGTACTTC.

V usage is TRBV11-3 and J usage is TRBJ2-4; weak D call: TRBD1 (5 bases). The length of the CDR3 is 13 residues. V was cut by 2 bases and J by 7 bases, with 9 bases left in between. Germline V lookup: CDR1 SGHNT, CDR2 YENEEA. CDR3 region: CASSLRRGNIQYF. In DNA form, the CDR3 reads TGTGCCAGCAGCTTACGTAGGGGTAACATTCAGTACTTC. Based on the CDR3 plus reference TRBV11-3 and TRBJ2-4, the full variable domain is EAGVVQSPRYKIIEKKQPVAFWCNPISGHNTLYWYLQNLGQGPELLIRYENEEAVDDSQLPKDRFSAERLKGVDSTLKIQPAELGDSAVYLCASSLRRGNIQYFGAGTRLSVL.

The V gene is TRBV2, the J gene TRBJ2-2; the match to TRBD1 covers 10 bases. Germline V CDR1 and CDR2: SNHLY, FYNNEI. V dropped 7 bases and J dropped 4; count of bases not matched to a gene: 6. The CDR3 runs 15 residues. CDR3 sequence: CASTWDRGGTGELFF. The CDR3 DNA sequence: TGTGCCAGCACGTGGGACAGGGGTGGCACCGGGGAGCTGTTTTTT.

The chain links TRBV2 to TRBJ2-1, with TRBD1 matching 8 bases. The CDR3 contains 13 residues. The V gene's germline CDR1 is SNHLY and CDR2 FYNNEI. J gave up 8 bases and V 1 base, and 1 base lay outside the gene matches. CDR3 DNA: TGTGCCAGCAGTGAAGGGACAGGGTATGAGCAGTTCTTC. It codes for CASSEGTGYEQFF.

As concerns this clone: The same CDR3 can be traced to other DNA sequences in this sample. The chain is built from TRBV14 and TRBJ2-3; tentatively, D is TRBD2 (5 bases). The CDR3 length is 15 residues. With 1 base removed from V and 0 bases from J, the gap between germline ends came to 8 bases. Looked up from germline, CDR1 is SGHDN and CDR2 is FVKESK. The CDR3 loop reads CASSQVGGSTDTQYF. Here the CDR3 DNA reads TGTGCCAGCAGCCAAGTCGGCGGGAGCACAGATACGCAGTATTTT.

This clone was picked up many times. Other DNA sequences in the sample encode the same CDR3. The J gene is TRBJ2-3, the V gene TRBV7-2; D is unresolved. CDR3 length: 12 amino acids. The V gene lost 5 bases and the J gene lost 0 bases, with 3 bases spanning the gap. Germline V gives CDR1 SGHTA, CDR2 FQGNSA. The DNA for the CDR3 is TGTGCCAGCAGCCTGAGCACAGATACGCAGTATTTT. Translation: CASSLSTDTQYF. The whole variable domain, filled in from reference TRBV7-2 and TRBJ2-3, reads GAGVSQSPSNKVTEKGKDVELRCDPISGHTALYWYRQSLGQGLEFLIYFQGNSAPDKSGLPSDRFSAERTGGSVSTLTIQRTQQEDSAVYLCASSLSTDTQYFGPGTRLTVL.

The rearrangement uses TRBV30 and TRBJ2-7; TRBD1 matches at 11 bases. Losses at the gene ends were 3 bases for V and 3 bases for J; bases not matched to a gene: 7. The CDR3 has 15 amino acids. Germline V gene lookup returns CDR1 GTSNPN and CDR2 SVGIG (reference sequence). The CDR3 nucleotides are TGTGCCTGGAGCATAGGAGGGACAGGGGGCTACGAGCAGTACTTC. Protein sequence: CAWSIGGTGGYEQYF.

This rearrangement joins TRBV5-1 to TRBJ2-2; a possible D gene is TRBD2 (6 bases). Germline loops: CDR1 SGHRS, CDR2 YFSETQ. The V end lost 0 bases, the J end lost 1 base, and 22 bases lay between the germline ends. This CDR3 region has 20 residues. The CDR3 nucleotides are TGCGCCAGCAGCTTGGTCGGGGGTCGCGTCGGATCGCTGAACACCGGGGAGCTGTTTTTT. It is translated as CASSLVGGRVGSLNTGELFF.

This clone has more than one count but fewer than ten. The V gene is TRBV2, the J gene TRBJ1-1; no definite D call. This CDR3 has 14 amino acids. Trimming took 3 bases from V and 4 from J, leaving 12 bases between them. Germline V gene lookup returns CDR1 SNHLY and CDR2 FYNNEI. The CDR3 bases are TGTGCCAGCAGTGATGAGAGGGCGGGCACTGAAGCTTTCTTT. It specifies CASSDERAGTEAFF.

The V call is TRBV19, the J call TRBJ2-7; D is undetermined. Germline assignment: CDR1 LNHDA and CDR2 SQIVND (reference sequence). The CDR3 contains 16 residues. The germline V and J ends were trimmed by 3 bases and 4 bases, with 19 bases remaining between them. The CDR3 coding sequence is TGTGCCAGTAGTATGATTTTCCTAGAGAAAGCTTACGAGCAGTACTTC. It translates to CASSMIFLEKAYEQYF.

This clone has only a few counts. CDR3 protein: CASRNRGDNEQFF. The CDR3, as DNA: TGTGCCAGTAGAAACCGGGGAGACAATGAGCAGTTCTTC. The V gene is TRBV19, the J gene TRBJ2-1; TRBD2 might be the D (5 bases). CDR1 LNHDA and CDR2 SQIVND come from the germline V gene (reference sequence). V was cut by 6 bases and J by 5 bases, with 11 bases left in between. The CDR3 is 13 amino acids. The variable domain in full, completed from reference TRBV19 and TRBJ2-1, reads DGGITQSPKYLFRKEGQNVTLSCEQNLNHDAMYWYRQDPGQGLRLIYYSQIVNDFQKGDIAEGYSVSREKKESFPLTVTSAQKNPTAFYLCASRNRGDNEQFFGPGTRLTVL.

This rearrangement joins TRBV7-9 to TRBJ2-3; TRBD2 matches at 9 bases. CDR1 SEHNR and CDR2 FQNEAQ come from the germline V gene (reference sequence). The CDR3 is 15 amino acids. The J segment lost 0 bases and the V segment lost 5 bases, leaving 3 bases of the junction unmatched. The CDR3 sequence: CASSQTSGSTDTQYF. The CDR3 bases are TGTGCCAGCAGCCAGACTAGCGGAAGCACAGATACGCAGTATTTT.

V is TRBV5-6 and J is TRBJ1-2, with 10 bases aligning to TRBD1. Trimming cost V 2 bases and J 8 bases; bases outside gene matches: 12. The CDR3 runs 16 residues. CDR1 and CDR2 from the germline V gene are SGHDT and YYEEEE. CDR3 DNA sequence: TGTGCCAGCAGCTTACCCGGGACAGGGGAGCAGGGAGGCTACACCTTC. Residues: CASSLPGTGEQGGYTF.